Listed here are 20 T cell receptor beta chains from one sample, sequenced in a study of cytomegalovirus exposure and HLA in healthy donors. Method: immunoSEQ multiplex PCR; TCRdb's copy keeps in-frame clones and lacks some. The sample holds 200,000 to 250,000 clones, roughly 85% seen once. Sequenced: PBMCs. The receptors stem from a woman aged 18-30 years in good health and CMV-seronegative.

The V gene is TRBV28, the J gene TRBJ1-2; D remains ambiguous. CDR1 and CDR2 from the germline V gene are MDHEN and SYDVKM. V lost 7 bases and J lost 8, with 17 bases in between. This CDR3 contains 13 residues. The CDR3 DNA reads TGTGCCAGCACCATACTCGTCGGGAAAGGCTACACCTTC. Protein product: CASTILVGKGYTF.

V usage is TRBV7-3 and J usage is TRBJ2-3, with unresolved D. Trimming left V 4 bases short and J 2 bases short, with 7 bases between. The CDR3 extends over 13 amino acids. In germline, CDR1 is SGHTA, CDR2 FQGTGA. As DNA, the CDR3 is TGTGCCAGCAGCTCGACGCACACAGATACGCAGTATTTT. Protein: CASSSTHTDTQYF.

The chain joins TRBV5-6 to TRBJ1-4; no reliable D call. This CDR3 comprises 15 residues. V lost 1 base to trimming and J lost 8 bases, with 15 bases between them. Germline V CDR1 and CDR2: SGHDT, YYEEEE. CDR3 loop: CASSLFGQAREKLFF. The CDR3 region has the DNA TGTGCCAGCAGCTTGTTCGGGCAGGCGCGCGAAAAACTGTTTTTT.

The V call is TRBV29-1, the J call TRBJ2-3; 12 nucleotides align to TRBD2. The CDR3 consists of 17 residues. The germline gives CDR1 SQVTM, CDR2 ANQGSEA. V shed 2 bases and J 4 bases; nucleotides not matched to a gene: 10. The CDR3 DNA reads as TGCAGCGTTGAACTAGTGACTAGCGGGAGAAGCCCAGATACGCAGTATTTT. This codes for CSVELVTSGRSPDTQYF.

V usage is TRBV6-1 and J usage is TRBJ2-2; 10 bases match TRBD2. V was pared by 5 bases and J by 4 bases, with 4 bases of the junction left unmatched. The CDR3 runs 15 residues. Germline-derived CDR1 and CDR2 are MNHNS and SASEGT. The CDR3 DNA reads TGTGCCAGCAGTAACCTAGCGGGGGCCACCGGGGAGCTGTTTTTT. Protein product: CASSNLAGATGELFF.

The CDR3 DNA reads as TGTGCCAGCAGGGACGGGGTGGGCAATCAGCCCCAGCATTTT. It yields the protein CASRDGVGNQPQHF. This sequence joins TRBV25-1 and TRBJ1-5; D remains unclear. CDR1 is MGHDK, CDR2 SYGVNS, per germline. The CDR3 has 14 residues. V was shortened by 6 bases and J by 2 bases, with 11 bases between the two germline ends.

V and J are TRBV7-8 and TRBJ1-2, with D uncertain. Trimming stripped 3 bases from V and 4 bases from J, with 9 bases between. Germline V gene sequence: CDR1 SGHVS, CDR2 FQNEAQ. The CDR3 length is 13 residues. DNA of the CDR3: TGTGCCAGCAGCTTGGGTAGCTCCTATGGCTACACCTTC. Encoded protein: CASSLGSSYGYTF.

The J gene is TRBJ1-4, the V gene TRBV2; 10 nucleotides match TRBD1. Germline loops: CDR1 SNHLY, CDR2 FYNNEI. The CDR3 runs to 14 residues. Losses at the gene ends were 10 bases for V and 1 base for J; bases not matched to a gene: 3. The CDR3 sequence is CATDRGRTNEKLFF. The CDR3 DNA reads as TGTGCCACTGACAGGGGGCGAACTAATGAAAAACTGTTTTTT.

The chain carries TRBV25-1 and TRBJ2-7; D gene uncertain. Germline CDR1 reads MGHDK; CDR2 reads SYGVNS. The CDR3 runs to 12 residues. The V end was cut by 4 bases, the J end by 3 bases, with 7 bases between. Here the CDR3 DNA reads TGTGCCAGCAGTGCGGGCCTCTACGAGCAGTACTTC. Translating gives CASSAGLYEQYF.

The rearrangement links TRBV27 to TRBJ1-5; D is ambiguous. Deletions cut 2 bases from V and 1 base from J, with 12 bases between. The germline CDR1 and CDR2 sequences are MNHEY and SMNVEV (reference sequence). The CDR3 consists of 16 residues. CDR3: CASSLKAAVSNQPQHF. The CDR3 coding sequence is TGTGCCAGCAGTTTAAAGGCGGCCGTGAGCAATCAGCCCCAGCATTTT.

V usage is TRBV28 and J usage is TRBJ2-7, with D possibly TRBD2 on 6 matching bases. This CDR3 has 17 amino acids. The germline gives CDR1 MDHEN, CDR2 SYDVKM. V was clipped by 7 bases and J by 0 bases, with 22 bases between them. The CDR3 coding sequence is TGTGCCAGCAACCCACAACAACACCTAGCGCACTCCTACGAGCAGTACTTC. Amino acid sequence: CASNPQQHLAHSYEQYF.

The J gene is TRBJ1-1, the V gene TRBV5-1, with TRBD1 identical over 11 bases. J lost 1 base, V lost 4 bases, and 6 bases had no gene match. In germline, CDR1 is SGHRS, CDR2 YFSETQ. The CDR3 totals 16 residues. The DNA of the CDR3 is TGCGCCAGCAGCCAAGGACAGGGGGCAGGGAACACTGAAGCTTTCTTT. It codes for CASSQGQGAGNTEAFF.

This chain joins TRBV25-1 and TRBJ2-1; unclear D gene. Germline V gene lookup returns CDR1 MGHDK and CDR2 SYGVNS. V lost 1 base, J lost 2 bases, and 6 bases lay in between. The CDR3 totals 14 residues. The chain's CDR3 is CASSEWAPYNEQFF. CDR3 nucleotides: TGTGCCAGCAGTGAATGGGCTCCCTACAATGAGCAGTTCTTC. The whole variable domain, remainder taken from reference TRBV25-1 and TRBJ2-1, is EADIYQTPRYLVIGTGKKITLECSQTMGHDKMYWYQQDPGMELHLIHYSYGVNSTEKGDLSSESTVSRIRTEHFPLTLESARPSHTSQYLCASSEWAPYNEQFFGPGTRLTVL.

The CDR3 spells CSVSSGGAYNEQFF. For the CDR3, the DNA is TGCAGCGTTTCCAGCGGGGGGGCATATAATGAGCAGTTCTTC. This sequence joins TRBV29-1 and TRBJ2-1; 10 positions agree with TRBD2. This CDR3 has 14 amino acids. The germline V gene encodes CDR1 SQVTM and CDR2 ANQGSEA. V gave up 5 bases and J gave up 7 bases; unmatched junction bases: 8.

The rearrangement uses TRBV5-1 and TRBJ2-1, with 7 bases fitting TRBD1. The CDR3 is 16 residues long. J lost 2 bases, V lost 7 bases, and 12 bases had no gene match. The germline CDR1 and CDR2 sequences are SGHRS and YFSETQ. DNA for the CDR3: TGCGCCAGCCTAAAAACCCCCGGGACAGCCTACAATGAGCAGTTCTTC. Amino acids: CASLKTPGTAYNEQFF.

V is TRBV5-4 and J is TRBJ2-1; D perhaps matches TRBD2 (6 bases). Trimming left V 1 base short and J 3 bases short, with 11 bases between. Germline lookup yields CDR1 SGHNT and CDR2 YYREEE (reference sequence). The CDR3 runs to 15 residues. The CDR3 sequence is CASSLSGGNYNEQFF. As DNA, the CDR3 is TGTGCCAGCAGCTTGAGTGGAGGGAACTACAATGAGCAGTTCTTC.

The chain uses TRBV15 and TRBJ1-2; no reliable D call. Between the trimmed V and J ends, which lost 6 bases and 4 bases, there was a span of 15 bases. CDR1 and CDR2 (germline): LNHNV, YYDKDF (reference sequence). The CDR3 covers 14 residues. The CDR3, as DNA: TGTGCCACCAGACTCGACACGGTCCCCTATGGCTACACCTTC. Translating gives CATRLDTVPYGYTF.

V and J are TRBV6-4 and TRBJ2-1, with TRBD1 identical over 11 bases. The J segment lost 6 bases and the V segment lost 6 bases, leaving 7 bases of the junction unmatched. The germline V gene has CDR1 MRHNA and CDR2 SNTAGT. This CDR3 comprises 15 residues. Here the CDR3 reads CASRRGQGASNEQFF. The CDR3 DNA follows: TGTGCCAGCAGACGTGGACAGGGGGCCTCCAATGAGCAGTTCTTC.

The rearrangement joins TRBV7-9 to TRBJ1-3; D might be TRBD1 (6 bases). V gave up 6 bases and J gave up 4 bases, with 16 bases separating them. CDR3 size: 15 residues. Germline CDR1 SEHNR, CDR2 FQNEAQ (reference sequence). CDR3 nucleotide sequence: TGTGCCAGCAGGTCTAGCGGGACATCCGGAAACACCATATATTTT. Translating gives CASRSSGTSGNTIYF.

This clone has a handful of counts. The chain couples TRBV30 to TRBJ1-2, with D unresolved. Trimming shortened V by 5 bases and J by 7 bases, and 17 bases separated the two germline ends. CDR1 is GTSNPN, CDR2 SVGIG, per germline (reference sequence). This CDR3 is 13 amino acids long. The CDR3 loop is CAWATGLGSGYTF. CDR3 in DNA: TGTGCCTGGGCGACGGGCCTGGGAAGTGGCTACACCTTC.